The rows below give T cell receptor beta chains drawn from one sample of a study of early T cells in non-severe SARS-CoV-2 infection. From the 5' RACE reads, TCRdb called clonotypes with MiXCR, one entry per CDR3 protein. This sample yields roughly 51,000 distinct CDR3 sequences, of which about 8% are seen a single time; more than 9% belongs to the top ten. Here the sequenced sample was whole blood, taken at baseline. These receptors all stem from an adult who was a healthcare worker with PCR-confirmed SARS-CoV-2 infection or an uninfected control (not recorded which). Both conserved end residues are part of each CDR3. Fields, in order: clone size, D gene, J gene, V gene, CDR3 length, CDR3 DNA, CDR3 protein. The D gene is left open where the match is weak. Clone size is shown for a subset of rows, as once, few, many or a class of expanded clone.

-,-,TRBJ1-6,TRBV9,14,TGTGCCAGCAGCGTCCATATGGATAATTCACCCCTCCACTTT,CASSVHMDNSPLHF
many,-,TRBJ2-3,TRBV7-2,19,TGTGCCAGCAGCCGAAGCCCGATCGCGTCACTCCGAAGCACAGATACGCAGTATTTT,CASSRSPIASLRSTDTQYF
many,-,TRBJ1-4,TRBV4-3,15,TGCGCCAGCAGCCAAGAACTTGCGACTAATGAAAAACTGTTTTTT,CASSQELATNEKLFF
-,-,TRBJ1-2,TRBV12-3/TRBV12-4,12,TGTGCCAGCAGTCAACCGGGGTATGGCTACACCTTC,CASSQPGYGYTF
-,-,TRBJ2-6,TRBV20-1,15,TGCAGTGCTAGAGATTATACCGATGGGGCCAACGTCCTGACTTTC,CSARDYTDGANVLTF
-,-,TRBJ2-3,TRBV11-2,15,TGTGCCAGCAGCTTAGGGTATCTCGAGGATCAGACGCAGTATTTT,CASSLGYLEDQTQYF
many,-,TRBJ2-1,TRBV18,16,TGTGCCAGCTCACCACCGTTGAAGCCCTCCTACAATGAGCAGTTCTTC,CASSPPLKPSYNEQFF
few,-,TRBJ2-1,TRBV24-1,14,TGTGCCACCAGCCTCAGTGAACCTTACAATGAGCAGTTCTTC,CATSLSEPYNEQFF
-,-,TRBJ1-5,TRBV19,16,TGTGCCAGTAGTATATTGAAGGACATCCGCAATCAGCCCCAGCATTTT,CASSILKDIRNQPQHF
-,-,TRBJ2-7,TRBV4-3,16,TGCGCCAGCAGCCAGGGGAGACAGGTTCGGGCCTACGAGCAGTACTTC,CASSQGRQVRAYEQYF
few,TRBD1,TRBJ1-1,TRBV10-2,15,TGCGCCAGCAGTGAGCCCACTGACAGGGAGCCTGAAGCTTTCTTT,CASSEPTDREPEAFF
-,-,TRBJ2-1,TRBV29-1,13,TGCAGCGAGAGACGGTCCCAAGGTCTTGAGCAGTTCTTC,CSERRSQGLEQFF
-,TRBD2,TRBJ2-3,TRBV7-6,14,TGTGCCAGCAGCTTGGGGACTAGCGGGAGGGAGAAGTATTTT,CASSLGTSGREKYF
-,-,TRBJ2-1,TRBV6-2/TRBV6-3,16,TGTGCCAGCACCAGTCCAGGCGGGGAAACATACAATGAGCAGTTCTTC,CASTSPGGETYNEQFF
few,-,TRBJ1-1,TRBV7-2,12,TGTGCCAGCAGTCATAGTAACACTGAAGCTTTCTTT,CASSHSNTEAFF
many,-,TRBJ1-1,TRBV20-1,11,TGCAGTGCTCCGCGACAGGTTGAAGCTTTCTTT,CSAPRQVEAFF
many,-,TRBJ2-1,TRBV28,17,TGTGCCAGCAGGGGACAAAGTAGCGGAAGCCCTCGAGGTGAGCAGTTCTTC,CASRGQSSGSPRGEQFF
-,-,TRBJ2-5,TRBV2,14,TGTGCCAGCAGGGGACGGACACGTCAAGAGACCCAGTACTTC,CASRGRTRQETQYF
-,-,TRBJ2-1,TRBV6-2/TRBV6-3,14,TGTGCCAGCAGTTACGGTTACCAATACAATGAGCAGTTCTTC,CASSYGYQYNEQFF
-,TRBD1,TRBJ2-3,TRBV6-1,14,TGTGCCAGCAGCCGGGGACAGACCACAGATACGCAGTATTTT,CASSRGQTTDTQYF
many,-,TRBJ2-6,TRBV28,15,TGTGCCAGCAGCAGGGCGATCTCTGGGGCCAACGTCCTGACTTTC,CASSRAISGANVLTF
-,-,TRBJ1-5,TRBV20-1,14,TGCAGTGCTGTCAATCGGAGGGGCTATCAGCCCCAGCATTTT,CSAVNRRGYQPQHF
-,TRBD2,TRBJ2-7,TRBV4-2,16,TGTGCCAGCAGCCAAGCACTAGCGGGAGGAATCTACGAGCAGTACTTC,CASSQALAGGIYEQYF
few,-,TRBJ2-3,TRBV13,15,TGTGCCAGCAGCTTAGTCGGAGATAGCACAGATACGCAGTATTTT,CASSLVGDSTDTQYF
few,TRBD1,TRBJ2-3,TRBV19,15,TGTGCCAGTAAAAGACAGGGGGCTGAAGCAGATACGCAGTATTTT,CASKRQGAEADTQYF
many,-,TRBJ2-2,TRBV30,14,TGTGCCTGGAGTGTACTCGGAAACACCGGGGAGCTGTTTTTT,CAWSVLGNTGELFF
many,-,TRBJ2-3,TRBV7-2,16,TGTGCCAGCAGCTTAGCGGTTCTAGCCTACACAGATACGCAGTATTTT,CASSLAVLAYTDTQYF
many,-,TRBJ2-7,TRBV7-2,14,TGTGCCAGCAGCTTAGCGCCGGACAGTGACGAGCAGTACTTC,CASSLAPDSDEQYF
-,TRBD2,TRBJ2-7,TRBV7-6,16,TGTGCCAGCAGCTTATCTGATCGGAGACTAGCATCCGAGCAGTACTTC,CASSLSDRRLASEQYF
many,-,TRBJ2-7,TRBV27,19,TGTGCCAGCAGTTTGCGTCCCCAGTTAGCATCCGGGAAACCCTACGAGCAGTACTTC,CASSLRPQLASGKPYEQYF
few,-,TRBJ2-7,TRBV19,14,TGTGCCATCCGACCTAAGGGGACGCACTACGAGCAGTACTTC,CAIRPKGTHYEQYF
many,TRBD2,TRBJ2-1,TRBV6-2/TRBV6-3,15,TGTGCCAGCAGACCCCCGGGACTAGGATACAATGAGCAGTTCTTC,CASRPPGLGYNEQFF
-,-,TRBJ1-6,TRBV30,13,TGTGCCTGGAGGCCTCAGGGAAGTTCACCCCTCCACTTT,CAWRPQGSSPLHF
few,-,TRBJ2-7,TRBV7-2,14,TGTGCCAGCAGCTTACAGGGGCACTCCTACGAGCAGTACTTC,CASSLQGHSYEQYF
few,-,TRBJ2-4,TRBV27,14,TGTGCCAGCAGTTTATGGGCGGGACTCGGGGTTCAGTACTTC,CASSLWAGLGVQYF
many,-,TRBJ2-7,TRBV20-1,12,TGCAGTGCTAGACATTCAGAATACGAGCAGTACTTC,CSARHSEYEQYF
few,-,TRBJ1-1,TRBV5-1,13,TGCGCCAGCAGCTTGGACAGGCCTTTCGAAGCTTTCTTT,CASSLDRPFEAFF
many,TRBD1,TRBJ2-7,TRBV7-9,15,TGTGCCAGCAGTTCCCCGGGACAGGCCTCGATCGAGCAGTACTTC,CASSSPGQASIEQYF
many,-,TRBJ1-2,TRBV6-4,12,TGTGCCAGCAGTCCTGTTTTCTATGGCTACACCTTC,CASSPVFYGYTF
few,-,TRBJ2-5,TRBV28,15,TGTGCCAGCAGTGGACAGTCCGGGGAGGGGGAGACCCAGTACTTC,CASSGQSGEGETQYF
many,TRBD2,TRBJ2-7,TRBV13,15,TGTGCCAGCAGCCGAGGGACTAGCGCGGCCTACGAGCAGTACTTC,CASSRGTSAAYEQYF
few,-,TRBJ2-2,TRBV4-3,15,TGCGCCAGCAGCCAAGTGGGGCGGGATGCCGGGGAGCTGTTTTTT,CASSQVGRDAGELFF
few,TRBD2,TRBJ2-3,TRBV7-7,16,TGTGCTAGCAGCCGAGGACTAGCGGGAGTTGGGGATACGCAGTATTTT,CASSRGLAGVGDTQYF
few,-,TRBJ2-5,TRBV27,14,TGTGCCAGCAGTCAAAATGCGCCCTTCCAGACCCAGTACTTC,CASSQNAPFQTQYF
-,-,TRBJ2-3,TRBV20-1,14,TGCAGTGCCCCAACAGTTACTAGCACAGATACGCAGTATTTT,CSAPTVTSTDTQYF
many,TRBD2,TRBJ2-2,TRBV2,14,TGTGCCAGCAAGGCGGGAGAAGGCACCGGGGAGCTGTTTTTT,CASKAGEGTGELFF